These 24 T cell receptor beta chains originate from one sample sequenced in a study of regulatory T cells in long-lasting Graves disease. Arm-PCR of CDR3 regions and iRepertoire HTBI primers were used to build TCR beta libraries. TCRdb fed the multiplex PCR reads into MiXCR, producing one record per CDR3 protein. The sample holds 400,000 to 500,000 distinct CDR3 sequences; about 15% are singletons and the top ten take roughly 17%. Time point: newly diagnosed GD, antithyroid drugs for less than 3 months. Generation of the TCR library employed RNA extracted from PBMCs. These data were also reused for a study on T cells in Graves' hyperthyroidism and ophthalmopathy.

The sample consisted of peripheral blood mononuclear cells (PBMCs), taken at new diagnosis, from a patient treated with antithyroid drugs. These receptors were obtained from a woman between 25 and 40 years old with Graves disease.

This clonotype showed up many times. The V and J genes are TRBV2 and TRBJ2-5; tentative D call: TRBD1 (6 bases). This CDR3 region has 16 residues. Germline CDR1 and CDR2: SNHLY and FYNNEI. The V and J ends lost 6 bases and 4 bases respectively, with 21 bases between them. CDR3 DNA: TGTGCCAGCAGGAACTGGGGGCAGGGTGGTATAGAGACCCAGTACTTC. It codes for CASRNWGQGGIETQYF.

The chain couples TRBV27 to TRBJ1-5; 9 positions agree with TRBD1. Germline V lookup: CDR1 MNHEY, CDR2 SMNVEV (reference sequence). CDR3 length: 13 amino acids. With 8 bases clipped from V and 2 bases from J, the junction kept 1 base outside the gene matches. CDR3 loop: CASWTGGNQPQHF. The CDR3 DNA sequence: TGTGCCAGCTGGACAGGGGGCAATCAGCCCCAGCATTTT.

This clonotype was recorded many times. The chain combines TRBV20-1 with TRBJ2-5; 13 bases align to TRBD2. The V gene's germline CDR1 is DFQATT and CDR2 SNEGSKA (reference sequence). Trimming at V came to 4 bases and at J to 5 bases, leaving 7 bases not matched to a gene. This CDR3 spans 15 amino acids. The CDR3 nucleotides read TGCAGTGCTACCGGACTAGCGGGAGTTCGGGAGACCCAGTACTTC. This gives the protein CSATGLAGVRETQYF.

A few counts support this clonotype. V is TRBV24-1 and J is TRBJ2-1; D perhaps matches TRBD2 (6 bases). CDR1 is KGHDR, CDR2 SFDVKD, per germline. V was trimmed by 2 bases and J by 10 bases, leaving 11 bases between them. The CDR3 consists of 13 residues. CDR3 region: CATSDSTRREQFF. CDR3 in DNA: TGTGCCACCAGTGATTCGACTAGGAGAGAGCAGTTCTTC.

This clonotype was seen ten or more times. The chain recombines TRBV7-9 with TRBJ2-7; 7 bases match TRBD1. This CDR3 contains 14 residues. The ends lost 6 bases at V and 5 bases at J; junction bases unmatched: 10. In germline, CDR1 is SEHNR, CDR2 FQNEAQ (reference sequence). Here the CDR3 DNA reads TGTGCCAGCAGATCGGACAGGATAGCCCACGAGCAGTACTTC. This codes for CASRSDRIAHEQYF.

The gene calls are TRBV4-1 and TRBJ2-3; D gene ambiguous. Germline-derived CDR1 and CDR2 are MGHRA and YSYEKL. The V end was cut by 3 bases, the J end by 5 bases, with 15 bases between. This CDR3 contains 15 residues. CDR3: CASSQRSVEGDTQYF. CDR3 nucleotide sequence: TGCGCCAGCAGCCAGCGGAGCGTAGAAGGAGATACGCAGTATTTT.

This clonotype has at least ten counts. V gene TRBV24-1 combines with J gene TRBJ1-2; the D gene is possibly TRBD1 (6 bases). V was pared by 2 bases and J by 4 bases, with 13 bases between. CDR3 length: 15 residues. Germline CDR1 reads KGHDR; CDR2 reads SFDVKD. In DNA, the CDR3 is TGTGCCACCAGTGATTCGCGCGGAGGGGGCTATGGCTACACCTTC. This translates into CATSDSRGGGYGYTF.

The chain links TRBV9 to TRBJ2-1; no definite D call. Trimming shortened V by 0 bases and J by 9 bases, and 10 bases separated the two germline ends. This CDR3 spans 13 amino acids. From germline, CDR1 is SGDLS and CDR2 YYNGEE. CDR3 protein: CASSVERRSEQFF. In DNA, the CDR3 is TGTGCCAGCAGCGTAGAACGTCGTAGTGAGCAGTTCTTC.

This clonotype was found a few times. One junction end disagrees with the germline gene, perhaps due to a read error. The chain joins TRBV7-3 to TRBJ2-2; 7 nucleotides agree with TRBD1. The CDR3 runs to 17 residues. Germline assignment: CDR1 SGHTA and CDR2 FQGTGA. Written as DNA, the CDR3 is TGTGCCAGCAGCCTGATACCCGGGACAGTGAACACCGGGGAGCTGTTCTTT. Its protein is CASSLIPGTVNTGELFF.

This clonotype was recorded many times. The rearrangement joins TRBV7-6 to TRBJ1-1; TRBD1 might be the D (6 bases). This CDR3 spans 14 amino acids. From germline, CDR1 is SGHVS and CDR2 FNYEAQ. Trimming stripped 3 bases from V and 3 bases from J, with 11 bases between. In nucleotides, the CDR3 is TGTGCCAGCAGCTTGACAGGTTCTTACACTGAAGCTTTCTTT. The encoded protein is CASSLTGSYTEAFF.

This clonotype was counted at least ten times. CDR3 sequence (DNA): TGTGCCAGCAGCTTAGTCCCGCCAGGAACTACAGATACGCAGTATTTT. Protein product: CASSLVPPGTTDTQYF. V gene TRBV11-2 combines with J gene TRBJ2-3; D unclear. Looked up from germline, CDR1 is SGHAT and CDR2 is FQNNGV. V shed 1 base and J shed 3 bases, with 14 bases lying between them. The CDR3 contains 16 residues.

This clonotype was seen many times. The chain is built from TRBV24-1 and TRBJ2-3; 14 positions match TRBD2. V gave up 7 bases and J gave up 5 bases; unmatched junction bases: 7. The CDR3 runs to 16 residues. Germline CDR1 reads KGHDR; CDR2 reads SFDVKD. The CDR3 nucleotides are TGTGCCACCAGCCAGACTAGCGGGAGGGCCAGAGATACGCAGTATTTT. As protein: CATSQTSGRARDTQYF.

This clonotype was found many times. V usage is TRBV3-1 and J usage is TRBJ2-7; 9 bases agree with TRBD1. CDR3 length: 14 residues. Germline CDR1 LGHDT, CDR2 YNNKEL (reference sequence). After removal of 5 bases from V and 4 bases from J, the junction contained 6 bases not matched to a gene. The CDR3 sequence: CASSYRGQGYEQYF. The CDR3 region has the DNA TGTGCCAGCAGCTACAGGGGGCAGGGATACGAGCAGTACTTC.

This sequence joins TRBV24-1 and TRBJ2-2, with a weak D call TRBD2 (5 bases). Germline V gene data show CDR1 as KGHDR and CDR2 as SFDVKD. Trimming stripped 2 bases from V and 7 bases from J, with 7 bases between. There are 13 residues in the CDR3. The CDR3 sequence is CATSDSEVGELFF. As DNA, the CDR3 is TGTGCCACCAGTGATTCGGAGGTCGGGGAGCTGTTTTTT.

On this clonotype: A much larger clone differs from this one at a single base, so this may be a read error. CDR3: CASSVAWRTEQETQYF. CDR3 bases: TGTGCCAGCAGCGTAGCTTGGAGGACTGAACAAGAGACCCAGTACTTC. V gene TRBV9 combines with J gene TRBJ2-5; tentative D call: TRBD2 (5 bases). The CDR3 consists of 16 residues. Germline CDR1 reads SGDLS; CDR2 reads YYNGEE. V dropped 0 bases and J dropped 2 bases, with 14 bases sitting between them. The full variable domain, rest sourced from reference TRBV9 and TRBJ2-5, is DSGVTQTPKHLITATGQRVTLRCSPRSGDLSVYWYQQSLDQGLQFLIQYYNGEERAKGNILERFSAQQFPDLHSELNLSSLELGDSALYFCASSVAWRTEQETQYFGPGTRLLVL.

This sequence joins TRBV5-4 and TRBJ1-4, with 8 nucleotides matching TRBD1. The CDR3 runs 14 residues. V shed 4 bases and J 5 bases; nucleotides not matched to a gene: 4. CDR1 and CDR2 (germline): SGHNT, YYREEE (reference sequence). This chain's CDR3 is CASSQTGVNEKLFF. CDR3 nucleotide sequence: TGTGCCAGCAGCCAGACAGGGGTAAATGAAAAACTGTTTTTT.

This sequence joins TRBV20-1 and TRBJ2-7; 8 nucleotides match TRBD2. CDR1 DFQATT and CDR2 SNEGSKA come from the germline V gene (reference sequence). With 6 bases clipped from V and 1 base from J, the junction kept 8 bases outside the gene matches. This CDR3 has 14 amino acids. The CDR3 reads CSAPGTRASYEQYF. The CDR3 DNA is TGCAGTGCACCCGGGACTAGAGCTTCCTACGAGCAGTACTTC.

This clonotype was observed a handful of times. The rearrangement links TRBV12-3 or TRBV12-4 to TRBJ1-5, with no clear D. V lost 6 bases, J lost 3 bases, and 9 bases lay in between. The CDR3 is 13 amino acids. The DNA of the CDR3 is TGTGCCAGCAGCCGTAAGTTCAATCAGCCCCAGCATTTT. It is translated as CASSRKFNQPQHF.

This clonotype was observed a few times. The CDR3 DNA reads TGTGCCAGCAGCCAAGTTTGGCCTAGCTCCTACGAGCAGTACTTC. Translation: CASSQVWPSSYEQYF. The chain uses TRBV14 and TRBJ2-7; D is uncertain. Germline CDR1 reads SGHDN; CDR2 reads FVKESK. Trimming pared 1 base from V and 0 bases from J, leaving 10 bases between. CDR3 length: 15 residues.

This clonotype was counted many times. This chain links TRBV6-2 or TRBV6-3 with TRBJ1-1; TRBD1 agrees at 9 bases. V lost 5 bases and J lost 1; bases outside the gene matches: 8. CDR3 length equals 16 residues. The germline gives CDR1 MNHEY, CDR2 SVGEGT. CDR3 in DNA: TGTGCCAGCAGTGCCCGGGACAGGGCTCAGAACACTGAAGCTTTCTTT. Its protein product is CASSARDRAQNTEAFF.

This clonotype showed up many times. The chain employs TRBV27 and TRBJ2-3; D might be TRBD1 or TRBD2, each matching 5 bases. Germline V gene data show CDR1 as MNHEY and CDR2 as SMNVEV (reference sequence). The CDR3 is made up of 15 amino acids. V lost 6 bases and J 1 base, leaving 14 bases between the germline ends. The CDR3 loop is CASRAKRTRTDTQYF. The CDR3 DNA follows: TGTGCCAGCAGGGCGAAGCGGACACGCACAGATACGCAGTATTTT.

In this sample, this clonotype turned up many times. This sequence joins TRBV2 and TRBJ1-1; no clear D. The germline V gene encodes CDR1 SNHLY and CDR2 FYNNEI. The CDR3 has 11 amino acids. Trimming removed 2 bases at V and 7 bases at J, with 5 bases between. In DNA form, the CDR3 reads TGTGCCAGCAGTGAATGGGGTGAAGCTTTCTTT. This sequence encodes CASSEWGEAFF.

The genes are TRBV4-1 and TRBJ1-2; TRBD1 is a possible D gene (6 bases). Trimming took off 0 bases at V and 8 bases at J, with 16 bases between the two ends. This CDR3 has 15 residues. Germline-derived CDR1 and CDR2 are MGHRA and YSYEKL. In nucleotides, the CDR3 is TGCGCCAGCAGCCAAGACCAGGGGCTAGGACTGGGCTACACCTTC. Its protein product is CASSQDQGLGLGYTF.

The V and J genes are TRBV7-9 and TRBJ1-1, with a tentative D call TRBD1 (6 bases). The CDR3 runs 14 residues. In germline, CDR1 is SEHNR, CDR2 FQNEAQ (reference sequence). V was shortened by 4 bases and J by 1 base, with 10 bases between the two germline ends. The CDR3 DNA follows: TGTGCCAGCAGCTCTACACAGGGGAACACTGAAGCTTTCTTT. It yields the protein CASSSTQGNTEAFF.